The 28 T cell receptor beta chains reported below all come from one sample, sequenced in a study of cytomegalovirus exposure and HLA in healthy donors. PCR used 60 Vbeta primers and 13 Jbeta primers. Using immunoSEQ multiplex PCR, the repertoire was profiled, and TCRdb retains in-frame clones only, with some absent. Among some 90,000 clones listed, more than 60% were seen once. The sequenced material came from PBMCs. Receptors originate from a boy aged 5-17 years in good health and CMV-seronegative.

The V call is TRBV7-8, the J call TRBJ1-2, with 7 bases that match TRBD1. Germline CDR1 SGHVS, CDR2 FQNEAQ. V was pared by 8 bases and J by 4 bases, with 19 bases of the junction left unmatched. The CDR3 sequence is 17 residues long. The CDR3 nucleotides read TGTGCCAGCTTTACTGGACAGGCGACCCCCGAGGGCTATGGCTACACCTTC. This codes for CASFTGQATPEGYGYTF.

This clone has more than one count but fewer than ten. The chain joins TRBV4-3 to TRBJ1-1; D is ambiguous. This CDR3 comprises 16 residues. Germline assignment: CDR1 LGHNA and CDR2 YSLEER. V shed 1 base and J shed 1 base, with 13 bases lying between them. CDR3 DNA: TGCGCCAGCAGCCAAGTTGGTTTTCTAAAGAACACTGAAGCTTTCTTT. It specifies CASSQVGFLKNTEAFF.

Only a few counts were recorded for this clone. The chain carries TRBV27 and TRBJ2-7; 7 bases align to TRBD1. The CDR3 covers 13 residues. Germline CDR1 is MNHEY and CDR2 is SMNVEV (reference sequence). Trimming at V came to 4 bases and at J to 1 base, leaving 1 base not matched to a gene. The CDR3, as DNA: TGTGCCAGCAGTTCGGGACAGTCCTACGAGCAGTACTTC. This encodes CASSSGQSYEQYF.

J is TRBJ1-6 and V is TRBV2; D remains unclear. Germline loops: CDR1 SNHLY, CDR2 FYNNEI. The V gene lost 6 bases and the J gene lost 8 bases, with 14 bases spanning the gap. The CDR3 is 14 residues long. This chain's CDR3 is CASRLRQSYSPLHF. The CDR3 DNA is TGTGCCAGCAGGTTGCGGCAGTCGTATTCACCCCTCCACTTT.

CDR3 protein: CASSAGSVSYNEQFF. CDR3 coding DNA: TGTGCCAGCAGTGCCGGGAGTGTCTCCTACAATGAGCAGTTCTTC. This chain joins TRBV6-4 and TRBJ2-1, with D possibly matching TRBD2 (6 bases). CDR3 size: 15 residues. The V end was cut by 4 bases, the J end by 0 bases, with 10 bases between. The germline V gene has CDR1 MRHNA and CDR2 SNTAGT.

The V and J genes are TRBV7-9 and TRBJ2-1, with D tentatively TRBD2 (6 bases). The germline gives CDR1 SEHNR, CDR2 FQNEAQ (reference sequence). Trimming took off 5 bases at V and 4 bases at J, with 12 bases between the two ends. CDR3 length: 14 amino acids. For the CDR3, the DNA is TGTGCCAGCAGCCCCCTGGCGGGGTACAATGAGCAGTTCTTC. It specifies CASSPLAGYNEQFF.

The V and J genes are TRBV9 and TRBJ1-6; 7 positions match TRBD1. Germline trimming cut 3 bases from V and 7 bases from J; bases unmatched to any gene: 4. The germline CDR1 and CDR2 sequences are SGDLS and YYNGEE. This CDR3 spans 14 amino acids. The CDR3 bases are TGTGCCAGCAGCGCGGGACAGCTGAATTCACCCCTCCACTTT. It codes for CASSAGQLNSPLHF.

The J gene is TRBJ2-5, the V gene TRBV28; possible D gene TRBD1, 6 bases. The CDR3 spans 17 residues. V lost 0 bases and J 0 bases, leaving 14 bases between the germline ends. Per germline, CDR1 MDHEN and CDR2 SYDVKM. CDR3 protein: CASSLWGDTWYQETQYF. CDR3 bases: TGTGCCAGCAGTTTATGGGGGGACACCTGGTACCAAGAGACCCAGTACTTC. Full variable domain (remainder filled in from reference TRBV28 and TRBJ2-5): DVKVTQSSRYLVKRTGEKVFLECVQDMDHENMFWYRQDPGLGLRLIYFSYDVKMKEKGDIPEGYSVSREKKERFSLILESASTNQTSMYLCASSLWGDTWYQETQYFGPGTRLLVL.

The CDR3: CASSQWSGGRGNQPQHF. In nucleotides, the CDR3 is TGCGCCAGCAGCCAATGGTCAGGGGGACGCGGCAATCAGCCCCAGCATTTT. The genes are TRBV4-1 and TRBJ1-5; 7 positions match TRBD1. The CDR3 sequence is 17 residues long. Germline CDR1 MGHRA, CDR2 YSYEKL. J lost 2 bases, V lost 2 bases, and 9 bases had no gene match.

This clone was counted between two and nine times. V gene TRBV30 combines with J gene TRBJ1-4; TRBD1 matches 8 bases. Germline lookup yields CDR1 GTSNPN and CDR2 SVGIG (reference sequence). This CDR3 has 11 amino acids. Germline trimming cut 5 bases from V and 15 bases from J; bases unmatched to any gene: 8. CDR3 protein: CAWGGQGSMFF. CDR3 bases: TGTGCCTGGGGTGGACAGGGAAGTATGTTTTTT.

This clone was observed a handful of times. The rearrangement joins TRBV19 to TRBJ2-1; 13 bases line up with TRBD2. The length of the CDR3 is 15 residues. The germline gives CDR1 LNHDA, CDR2 SQIVND (reference sequence). The junction had 2 bases not matched to a gene; V was cut back by 2 bases and J by 7 bases. CDR3 sequence: CASSITSGGANEQFF. CDR3 nucleotide sequence: TGTGCCAGTAGTATAACTAGCGGGGGGGCAAATGAGCAGTTCTTC.

The rearrangement uses TRBV9 and TRBJ1-1, with 9 nucleotides matching TRBD1. The germline gives CDR1 SGDLS, CDR2 YYNGEE. V trimming: 2 bases; J trimming: 6 bases; junction bases outside the gene matches: 2. The CDR3 is 13 amino acids. Written as DNA, the CDR3 is TGTGCCAGCAGCGTTGGACAGGGGTCTGAAGCTTTCTTT. The encoded protein is CASSVGQGSEAFF.

This clone occurred once. This chain links TRBV15 with TRBJ1-1, with a weak D call TRBD1 (6 bases). In germline, CDR1 is LNHNV, CDR2 YYDKDF (reference sequence). Trimming left V 4 bases short and J 0 bases short, with 9 bases between. The CDR3 loop spans 14 amino acids. The CDR3 coding sequence is TGTGCCACCAGCACGAGGGGGATGAACACTGAAGCTTTCTTT. Its translation is CATSTRGMNTEAFF.

V and J are TRBV25-1 and TRBJ2-5; D is possibly TRBD1 (6 bases). V was shortened by 4 bases and J by 4 bases, with 16 bases between the two germline ends. Germline lookup yields CDR1 MGHDK and CDR2 SYGVNS. The CDR3 totals 15 residues. The CDR3 region is CASSVPGHMTETQYF. As DNA, the CDR3 is TGTGCCAGCAGTGTTCCGGGACATATGACAGAGACCCAGTACTTC.

A single count supports this clone. The chain recombines TRBV30 with TRBJ1-1, with D maybe TRBD1 (6 bases). CDR1 is GTSNPN and CDR2 is SVGIG in the germline V gene (reference sequence). Trimming removed 0 bases from V and 0 bases from J, with 14 bases in between. The CDR3 has 16 residues. The CDR3 DNA reads as TGTGCCTGGAGTGTCGGGGGGCCATACATGAACACTGAAGCTTTCTTT. It codes for CAWSVGGPYMNTEAFF.

The V gene is TRBV13, the J gene TRBJ1-1, with 7 bases that match TRBD1. Germline CDR1 and CDR2: PRHDT and FYEKMQ (reference sequence). The CDR3 runs 12 residues. Trimming cost V 5 bases and J 8 bases; bases outside gene matches: 5. The CDR3 is CASSPDRLEAFF. In DNA, the CDR3 is TGTGCCAGCAGCCCGGACAGGCTCGAAGCTTTCTTT.

This chain links TRBV9 with TRBJ1-1; a possible D gene is TRBD1 (5 bases). Trimming pared 0 bases from V and 0 bases from J, leaving 9 bases between. Looked up from germline, CDR1 is SGDLS and CDR2 is YYNGEE. The CDR3 is made up of 15 amino acids. CDR3 region: CASSVEAGVNTEAFF. The CDR3 coding sequence is TGTGCCAGCAGCGTAGAGGCGGGGGTGAACACTGAAGCTTTCTTT.

V usage is TRBV9 and J usage is TRBJ1-4, with TRBD1 matching 8 bases. The J segment lost 7 bases and the V segment lost 3 bases, leaving 5 bases of the junction unmatched. Germline V gives CDR1 SGDLS, CDR2 YYNGEE. The length of the CDR3 is 14 residues. The CDR3 spells CASSDRTGSEKLFF. The CDR3 DNA sequence: TGTGCCAGCAGCGATCGGACAGGGTCTGAAAAACTGTTTTTT.

The chain is built from TRBV30 and TRBJ2-5; D unresolved. Looked up from germline, CDR1 is GTSNPN and CDR2 is SVGIG (reference sequence). The CDR3 is made up of 12 amino acids. V lost 2 bases, J lost 0 bases, and 4 bases lay in between. CDR3 protein: CAWSPNQETQYF. CDR3 nucleotides: TGTGCCTGGAGTCCAAACCAAGAGACCCAGTACTTC.

The V and J genes are TRBV4-2 and TRBJ2-5; TRBD2 is a possible D gene (6 bases). This CDR3 comprises 18 residues. Trimming removed 3 bases at V and 5 bases at J, with 25 bases between. CDR1 is LGHNA, CDR2 YNFKEQ, per germline. This CDR3 is CASSQGGRTGSTGETQYF. CDR3 DNA sequence: TGTGCCAGCAGCCAGGGGGGTCGGACGGGATCCACCGGGGAGACCCAGTACTTC.

The gene calls are TRBV28 and TRBJ1-1, with TRBD1 as a possible D gene (6 bases). Germline V gene data show CDR1 as MDHEN and CDR2 as SYDVKM. The CDR3 has 15 residues. Trimming cost V 5 bases and J 3 bases, with 16 bases left between them. The CDR3 here is CASSPQGLEHTEAFF. CDR3 coding DNA: TGTGCCAGCAGTCCACAGGGTTTGGAACACACTGAAGCTTTCTTT. The whole variable domain, remainder taken from reference TRBV28 and TRBJ1-1, is DVKVTQSSRYLVKRTGEKVFLECVQDMDHENMFWYRQDPGLGLRLIYFSYDVKMKEKGDIPEGYSVSREKKERFSLILESASTNQTSMYLCASSPQGLEHTEAFFGQGTRLTVV.

V and J are TRBV29-1 and TRBJ2-7, with 15 bases matching TRBD2. From germline, CDR1 is SQVTM and CDR2 ANQGSEA. V lost 3 bases, J lost 1 base, and 10 bases stayed unmatched. The CDR3 length is 18 residues. CDR3 bases: TGCAGCGTTGAGAGGGCAGGGACTAGCGGGAGGACGTCCTACGAGCAGTACTTC. It codes for CSVERAGTSGRTSYEQYF.

This chain uses TRBV28 with TRBJ1-1; 10 nucleotides agree with TRBD1. Germline CDR1 is MDHEN and CDR2 is SYDVKM. Trimming at V came to 5 bases and at J to 2 bases, leaving 11 bases not matched to a gene. The CDR3 has 17 amino acids. The CDR3 loop reads CASSPSGQGSYNTEAFF. In DNA, the CDR3 is TGTGCCAGCAGTCCCTCGGGACAGGGGAGTTACAACACTGAAGCTTTCTTT.

The chain combines TRBV7-9 with TRBJ1-2; the D gene is possibly TRBD1 (5 bases). The CDR3 sequence is 14 residues long. Per germline, CDR1 SEHNR and CDR2 FQNEAQ (reference sequence). Trimming left V 5 bases short and J 7 bases short, with 17 bases between. The CDR3 loop is CASSPPGGEGGYTF. The CDR3 DNA reads TGTGCCAGCAGCCCCCCGGGGGGGGAAGGTGGCTACACCTTC.

The chain has TRBV5-1 and TRBJ1-1; D is possibly TRBD1 (5 bases). V gave up 0 bases and J gave up 5 bases, with 14 bases separating them. The CDR3 is 15 amino acids. Germline-derived CDR1 and CDR2 are SGHRS and YFSETQ. The CDR3 region is CASSLEGLVRTEAFF. In DNA form, the CDR3 reads TGCGCCAGCAGCTTGGAGGGACTGGTGAGGACTGAAGCTTTCTTT.

In its sample, this clone was seen a few times. The rearrangement links TRBV30 to TRBJ2-7, with D maybe TRBD1 (6 bases). The length of the CDR3 is 13 residues. V was clipped by 0 bases and J by 3 bases, with 9 bases between them. The V gene's germline CDR1 is GTSNPN and CDR2 SVGIG (reference sequence). The CDR3 region has the DNA TGTGCCTGGAGTGTAAGGACAGACTACGAGCAGTACTTC. It yields the protein CAWSVRTDYEQYF.

This clone was detected only once. The chain links TRBV7-6 to TRBJ1-1; D is ambiguous. V shed 0 bases and J shed 4 bases, with 18 bases lying between them. Germline V gene lookup returns CDR1 SGHVS and CDR2 FNYEAQ. The CDR3 loop spans 17 amino acids. The CDR3, as DNA: TGTGCCAGCAGCTTAGCCGTCGGCAGGCACCCCGCCACTGAAGCTTTCTTT. It is translated as CASSLAVGRHPATEAFF.

The chain couples TRBV5-6 to TRBJ1-6, with TRBD1 matching over 7 bases. The CDR3 is 14 amino acids. Trimming removed 4 bases from V and 7 bases from J; junction bases left unmatched: 5. CDR1 and CDR2 (germline): SGHDT, YYEEEE. CDR3 region: CASSATGWNSPLHF. Here the CDR3 DNA reads TGTGCCAGCAGCGCGACAGGGTGGAATTCACCCCTCCACTTT.